The 9 T cell receptor beta chains below come from one sample, sequenced in a study of technical replicates of blood from several donors. Method: immunoSEQ multiplex PCR; TCRdb's copy keeps in-frame clones and lacks some. Here the sample spans 80,000 to 100,000 clones, approximately 96% being singletons. The sequenced material came from T cells isolated from PBMCs. The receptors were gathered from a human donor in good health.

J is TRBJ2-1 and V is TRBV14; TRBD1 agrees at 8 bases. Germline trimming cut 2 bases from V and 5 bases from J; bases unmatched to any gene: 8. The CDR3 has 16 residues. CDR1 SGHDN and CDR2 FVKESK come from the germline V gene. The CDR3 is CASSQMDRVRDNEQFF. DNA of the CDR3: TGTGCCAGCAGCCAAATGGACAGGGTGAGGGACAATGAGCAGTTCTTC.

The genes are TRBV5-6 and TRBJ2-1; D not resolved. The CDR3 is 13 amino acids. Trimming removed 2 bases from V and 10 bases from J, with 13 bases in between. Germline CDR1 reads SGHDT; CDR2 reads YYEEEE. DNA of the CDR3: TGTGCCAGCAGCTTTCTCTATAGCATCGAGCAGTTCTTC. Protein product: CASSFLYSIEQFF.

The J gene is TRBJ2-7, the V gene TRBV7-2; 8 nucleotides line up with TRBD2. V shed 3 bases, J shed 5 bases, and the junction held 3 bases outside the gene matches. This CDR3 is 13 amino acids long. Germline V gene sequence: CDR1 SGHTA, CDR2 FQGNSA. The CDR3 sequence is CASSFGTRNEQYF. The CDR3, as DNA: TGTGCCAGCAGCTTCGGGACTAGAAACGAGCAGTACTTC.

A single count supports this clone. The chain combines TRBV15 with TRBJ1-4; 8 bases agree with TRBD1. Trimming cost V 6 bases and J 7 bases; bases outside gene matches: 13. Per the germline V gene, CDR1 is LNHNV and CDR2 is YYDKDF (reference sequence). The CDR3 covers 16 residues. The chain's CDR3 is CATRKPDRGGGEKLFF. The DNA of the CDR3 is TGTGCCACCAGGAAACCTGACAGGGGCGGAGGTGAAAAACTGTTTTTT.

The V call is TRBV7-9, the J call TRBJ2-1, with 8 bases fitting TRBD1. CDR3 length: 14 residues. Losses at the gene ends were 5 bases for V and 7 bases for J; bases not matched to a gene: 7. Germline-derived CDR1 and CDR2 are SEHNR and FQNEAQ (reference sequence). CDR3 region: CASSPGQVTNEQFF. CDR3 DNA: TGTGCCAGCAGCCCGGGACAGGTTACGAATGAGCAGTTCTTC.

This sequence joins TRBV19 and TRBJ1-1, with 7 bases that match TRBD1. V was pared by 3 bases and J by 3 bases, with 7 bases of the junction left unmatched. CDR1 and CDR2 from the germline V gene are LNHDA and SQIVND (reference sequence). This CDR3 contains 15 residues. Here the CDR3 reads CASSIETGWDTEAFF. DNA of the CDR3: TGTGCCAGTAGTATTGAGACAGGGTGGGACACTGAAGCTTTCTTT.

This chain connects TRBV4-1 to TRBJ2-7, with TRBD1 identical over 7 bases. Trimming took 4 bases from V and 3 from J; bases not matched to a gene: 9. The CDR3 is 15 residues long. The germline gives CDR1 MGHRA, CDR2 YSYEKL. Written as DNA, the CDR3 is TGCGCCAGCAGCCTAGCAGGGGGAGAGATCTACGAGCAGTACTTC. Its translation is CASSLAGGEIYEQYF.

This clone was observed once. V is TRBV7-9 and J is TRBJ1-4, with D possibly matching TRBD1 (5 bases). The germline gives CDR1 SEHNR, CDR2 FQNEAQ (reference sequence). V was pared by 4 bases and J by 8 bases, with 14 bases between. The CDR3 is 14 residues long. The CDR3 nucleotides read TGTGCCAGCAGCTCAGGGCCCAGATCGGAAAAACTGTTTTTT. This translates into CASSSGPRSEKLFF.

This chain uses TRBV28 with TRBJ1-1; 9 positions match TRBD1. V shed 6 bases and J 1 base; nucleotides not matched to a gene: 12. This CDR3 has 17 residues. The germline V gene encodes CDR1 MDHEN and CDR2 SYDVKM. CDR3: CASRVSPGQGPNTEAFF. CDR3 nucleotides: TGTGCCAGCAGAGTTTCTCCGGGACAGGGCCCGAACACTGAAGCTTTCTTT. The whole variable domain, remainder taken from reference TRBV28 and TRBJ1-1, is DVKVTQSSRYLVKRTGEKVFLECVQDMDHENMFWYRQDPGLGLRLIYFSYDVKMKEKGDIPEGYSVSREKKERFSLILESASTNQTSMYLCASRVSPGQGPNTEAFFGQGTRLTVV.